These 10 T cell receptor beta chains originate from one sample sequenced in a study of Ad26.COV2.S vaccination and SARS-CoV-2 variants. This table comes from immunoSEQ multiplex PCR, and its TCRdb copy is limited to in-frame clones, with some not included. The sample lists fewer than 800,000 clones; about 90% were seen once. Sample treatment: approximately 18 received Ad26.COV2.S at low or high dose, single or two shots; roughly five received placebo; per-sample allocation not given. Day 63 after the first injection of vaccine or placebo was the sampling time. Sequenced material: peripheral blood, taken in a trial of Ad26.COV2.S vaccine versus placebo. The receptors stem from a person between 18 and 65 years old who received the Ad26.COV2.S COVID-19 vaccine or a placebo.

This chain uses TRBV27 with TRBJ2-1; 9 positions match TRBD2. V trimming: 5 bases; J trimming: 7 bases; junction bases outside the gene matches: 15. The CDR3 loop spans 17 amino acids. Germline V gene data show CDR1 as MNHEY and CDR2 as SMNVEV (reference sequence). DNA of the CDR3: TGTGCCAGCAGTCCCCCTAGTGCCAGCGGGGGGCGGAATGAGCAGTTCTTC. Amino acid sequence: CASSPPSASGGRNEQFF.

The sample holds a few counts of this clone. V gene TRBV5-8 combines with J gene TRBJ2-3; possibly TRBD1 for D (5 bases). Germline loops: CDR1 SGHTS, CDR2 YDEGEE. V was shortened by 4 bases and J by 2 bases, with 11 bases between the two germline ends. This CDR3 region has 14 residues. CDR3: CASSKSGSTDTQYF. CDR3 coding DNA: TGTGCCAGCAGCAAGTCAGGGTCCACAGATACGCAGTATTTT.

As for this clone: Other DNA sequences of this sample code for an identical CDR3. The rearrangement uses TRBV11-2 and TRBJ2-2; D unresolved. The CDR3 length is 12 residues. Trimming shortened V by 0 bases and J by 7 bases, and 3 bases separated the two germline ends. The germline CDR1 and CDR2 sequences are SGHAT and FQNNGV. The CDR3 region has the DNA TGTGCCAGCAGCTTAGATAGCGGGGAGCTGTTTTTT. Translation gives CASSLDSGELFF. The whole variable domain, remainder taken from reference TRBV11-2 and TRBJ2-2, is EAGVAQSPRYKIIEKRQSVAFWCNPISGHATLYWYQQILGQGPKLLIQFQNNGVVDDSQLPKDRFSAERLKGVDSTLKIQPAKLEDSAVYLCASSLDSGELFFGEGSRLTVL.

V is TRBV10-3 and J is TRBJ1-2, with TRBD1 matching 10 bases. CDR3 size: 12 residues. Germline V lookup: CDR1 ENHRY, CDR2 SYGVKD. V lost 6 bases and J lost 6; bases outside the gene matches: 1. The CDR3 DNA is TGTGCCATCAGGGGACAGGGGAATGGCTACACCTTC. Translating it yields CAIRGQGNGYTF.

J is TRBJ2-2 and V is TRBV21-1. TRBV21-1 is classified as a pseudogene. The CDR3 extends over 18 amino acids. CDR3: CASSKDDPSLECTGELFF. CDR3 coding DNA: TGTGCCAGCAGCAAAGATGACCCTTCCTTAGAGTGCACCGGGGAGCTGTTTTTT.

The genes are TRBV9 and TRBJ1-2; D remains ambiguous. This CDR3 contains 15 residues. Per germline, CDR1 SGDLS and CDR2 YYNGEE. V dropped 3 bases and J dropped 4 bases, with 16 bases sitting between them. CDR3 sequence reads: CASSADPGVPYGYTF. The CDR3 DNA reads TGTGCCAGCAGCGCCGATCCGGGAGTCCCCTATGGCTACACCTTC. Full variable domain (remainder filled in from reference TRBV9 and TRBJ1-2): DSGVTQTPKHLITATGQRVTLRCSPRSGDLSVYWYQQSLDQGLQFLIQYYNGEERAKGNILERFSAQQFPDLHSELNLSSLELGDSALYFCASSADPGVPYGYTFGSGTRLTVV.

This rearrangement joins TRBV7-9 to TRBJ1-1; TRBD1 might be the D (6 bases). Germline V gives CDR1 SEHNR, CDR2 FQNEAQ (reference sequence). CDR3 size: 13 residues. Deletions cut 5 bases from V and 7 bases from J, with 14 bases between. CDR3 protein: CASSGAGTSEAFF. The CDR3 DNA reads TGTGCCAGCAGCGGAGCCGGGACAAGTGAAGCTTTCTTT.

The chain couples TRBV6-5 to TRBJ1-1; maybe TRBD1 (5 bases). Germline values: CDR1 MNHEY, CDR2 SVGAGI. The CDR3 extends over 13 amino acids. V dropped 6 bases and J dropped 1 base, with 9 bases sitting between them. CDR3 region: CASSHRTNTEAFF. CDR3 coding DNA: TGTGCCAGCAGCCACAGGACGAACACTGAAGCTTTCTTT.

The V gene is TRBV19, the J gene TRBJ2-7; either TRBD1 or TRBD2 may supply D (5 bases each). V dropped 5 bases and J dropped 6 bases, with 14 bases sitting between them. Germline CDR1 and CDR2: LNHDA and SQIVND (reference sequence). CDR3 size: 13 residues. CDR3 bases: TGTGCCAGTAGTGCCGGGACGGTCGGCGAGCAGTACTTC. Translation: CASSAGTVGEQYF.

CDR3 residues: CASSRQGPYPTNTGELFF. The CDR3 DNA reads TGTGCCAGCAGTAGGCAGGGCCCTTACCCCACGAACACCGGGGAGCTGTTTTTT. This rearrangement joins TRBV27 to TRBJ2-2; maybe TRBD1 (5 bases). The length of the CDR3 is 18 residues. V was clipped by 5 bases and J by 0 bases, with 19 bases between them. From germline, CDR1 is MNHEY and CDR2 SMNVEV (reference sequence).